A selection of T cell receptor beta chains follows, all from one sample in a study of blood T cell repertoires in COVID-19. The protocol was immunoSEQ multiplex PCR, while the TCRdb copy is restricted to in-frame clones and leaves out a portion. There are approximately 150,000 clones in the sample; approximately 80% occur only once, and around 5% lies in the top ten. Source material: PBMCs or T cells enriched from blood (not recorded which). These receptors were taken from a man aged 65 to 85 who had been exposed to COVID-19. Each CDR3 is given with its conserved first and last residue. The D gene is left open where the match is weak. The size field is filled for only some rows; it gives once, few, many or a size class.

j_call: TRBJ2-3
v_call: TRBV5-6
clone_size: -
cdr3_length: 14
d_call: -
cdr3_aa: CASSAAGSTDTQYF
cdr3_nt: TGTGCCAGCAGCGCCGCCGGTAGCACAGATACGCAGTATTTT

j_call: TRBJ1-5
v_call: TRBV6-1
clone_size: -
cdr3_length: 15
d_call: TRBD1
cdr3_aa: CASSEFNRGDQPQHF
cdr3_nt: TGTGCCAGCAGTGAATTTAACAGGGGGGATCAGCCCCAGCATTTT

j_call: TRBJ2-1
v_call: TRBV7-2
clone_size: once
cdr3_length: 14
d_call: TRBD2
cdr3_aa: CQTTVGTTYNEQFF
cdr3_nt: TGTCAGACCACTGTTGGGACTACCTACAATGAGCAGTTCTTC

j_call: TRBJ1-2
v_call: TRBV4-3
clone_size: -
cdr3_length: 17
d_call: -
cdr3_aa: CASSQDFVSTRNYGYTF
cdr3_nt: TGCGCCAGCAGCCAAGATTTCGTGAGCACGAGGAACTATGGCTACACCTTC

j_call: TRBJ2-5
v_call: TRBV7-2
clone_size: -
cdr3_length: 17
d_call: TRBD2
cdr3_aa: CASSFNIAGGGQETQYF
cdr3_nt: TGTGCCAGCAGTTTTAATATCGCGGGAGGGGGTCAAGAGACCCAGTACTTC

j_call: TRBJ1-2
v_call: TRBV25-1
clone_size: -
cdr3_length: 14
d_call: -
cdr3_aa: CASSEPVVHYGYTF
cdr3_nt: TGTGCCAGCAGTGAACCCGTTGTCCACTATGGCTACACCTTC

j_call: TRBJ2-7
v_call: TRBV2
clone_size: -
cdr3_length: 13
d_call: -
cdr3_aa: CASQRGEWDEQYF
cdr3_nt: TGTGCCAGCCAACGCGGGGAGTGGGACGAGCAGTACTTC

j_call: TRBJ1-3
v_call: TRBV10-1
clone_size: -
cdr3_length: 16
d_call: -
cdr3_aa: CASSPGRESSGNTIYF
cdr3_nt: TGCGCCAGCAGCCCGGGTCGCGAATCCTCTGGAAACACCATATATTTT

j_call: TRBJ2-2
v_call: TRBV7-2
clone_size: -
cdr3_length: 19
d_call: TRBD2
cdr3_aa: CASSLGGLAGEVRTGELFF
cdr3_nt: TGTGCCAGCAGCTTAGGGGGACTAGCGGGAGAAGTAAGGACCGGGGAGCTGTTTTTT

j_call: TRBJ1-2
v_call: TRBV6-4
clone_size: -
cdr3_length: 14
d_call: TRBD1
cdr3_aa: CASRPGQGFDGYTF
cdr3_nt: TGTGCCAGCAGGCCGGGACAGGGCTTTGATGGCTACACCTTC

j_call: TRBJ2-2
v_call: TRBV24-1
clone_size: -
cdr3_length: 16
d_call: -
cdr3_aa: CATSLHGGTDTGELFF
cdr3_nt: TGTGCCACCAGTCTTCATGGGGGGACAGACACCGGGGAGCTGTTTTTT